This entry lists 20 T cell receptor beta chains sequenced from one sample in a study of regulatory T cells in long-lasting Graves disease. Building the TCR beta libraries relied on iRepertoire HTBI primers, and CDR3 regions underwent Arm-PCR. MiXCR was run by TCRdb on the multiplex PCR reads, yielding one entry per CDR3 protein. This sample has 310,000 or so distinct CDR3 sequences, with around a fifth found just once. The sample's time point: persistent/refractory GD, antithyroid drugs over 5 years with positive TRAb. PBMC-extracted RNA yielded the TCR library. The sample was peripheral blood mononuclear cells (PBMCs), taken when the disease was refractory, from a patient treated with antithyroid drugs. The receptors were gathered from a female donor with Graves disease.

Many counts were recorded for this clonotype. The rearrangement uses TRBV20-1 and TRBJ1-2, with 8 bases aligning to TRBD1. The CDR3 has 12 amino acids. The V gene's germline CDR1 is DFQATT and CDR2 SNEGSKA (reference sequence). V lost 2 bases, J lost 6 bases, and 2 bases stayed unmatched. Here the CDR3 reads CSARTGGDGYTF. The CDR3 DNA follows: TGCAGTGCTAGAACAGGGGGGGATGGCTACACCTTC.

This clonotype was seen at least ten times. The chain joins TRBV5-5 to TRBJ1-4, with 8 bases that match TRBD1. V shed 0 bases and J 3 bases; nucleotides not matched to a gene: 4. Germline CDR1 and CDR2: SGHKS and YYEKEE (reference sequence). This CDR3 region has 16 residues. This chain's CDR3 is CASSLGGQAANEKLFF. CDR3 coding DNA: TGTGCCAGCAGCTTGGGGGGACAGGCCGCTAATGAAAAACTGTTTTTT. The whole variable domain, remainder taken from reference TRBV5-5 and TRBJ1-4, is DAGVTQSPTHLIKTRGQQVTLRCSPISGHKSVSWYQQVLGQGPQFIFQYYEKEERGRGNFPDRFSARQFPNYSSELNVNALLLGDSALYLCASSLGGQAANEKLFFGSGTQLSVL.

This clonotype was seen only a few times. The V and J genes are TRBV7-2 and TRBJ1-6; D remains unclear. With 3 bases removed from V and 7 bases from J, the gap between germline ends came to 10 bases. This CDR3 has 14 amino acids. Germline CDR1 is SGHTA and CDR2 is FQGNSA. The CDR3 region is CASSFSWGNSPLHF. CDR3 in DNA: TGTGCCAGCAGCTTCAGTTGGGGAAATTCACCCCTCCACTTT.

Concerning this clonotype: One end of the junction does not line up with germline, which may come from a read error. V and J are TRBV5-1 and TRBJ2-7; 9 bases map to TRBD1. Per germline, CDR1 SGHRS and CDR2 YFSETQ. CDR3 length: 14 amino acids. CDR3 DNA: TGTGCCAGCAGCCGGACAGGGGTTAGCTACGAGCAGTACTTC. It translates to CASSRTGVSYEQYF.

Ten or more counts support this clonotype. The V and J genes are TRBV28 and TRBJ2-2, with D maybe TRBD1 (6 bases). The CDR3 is 16 amino acids. V lost 6 bases, J lost 2 bases, and 16 bases lay in between. Germline loops: CDR1 MDHEN, CDR2 SYDVKM. The CDR3 DNA sequence: TGTGCCAGCAGCGGACCGGGACACCGAAACACCGGGGAGCTGTTTTTT. This codes for CASSGPGHRNTGELFF.

There are a few counts of this clonotype. This chain joins TRBV2 and TRBJ2-3; 7 bases match TRBD1. The CDR3 length is 13 residues. CDR1 and CDR2 from the germline V gene are SNHLY and FYNNEI. V was pared by 7 bases and J by 4 bases, with 5 bases of the junction left unmatched. The CDR3 here is CASTRTGADTQYF. The CDR3 DNA follows: TGTGCCAGCACGAGAACAGGGGCAGATACGCAGTATTTT.

The chain employs TRBV9 and TRBJ1-4; weak D call: TRBD1 (5 bases). The CDR3 extends over 15 amino acids. In germline, CDR1 is SGDLS, CDR2 YYNGEE. Trimming took off 4 bases at V and 6 bases at J, with 16 bases between the two ends. The CDR3 loop is CASSPRTGGDEKLFF. In DNA, the CDR3 is TGTGCCAGCAGCCCCCGGACGGGAGGGGATGAAAAACTGTTTTTT.

This clonotype was detected many times. J is TRBJ2-7 and V is TRBV6-5; D is unresolved. This CDR3 has 14 amino acids. Germline lookup yields CDR1 MNHEY and CDR2 SVGAGI. V was shortened by 0 bases and J by 5 bases, with 11 bases between the two germline ends. Here the CDR3 DNA reads TGTGCCAGCAGTTACTCGGTAGGGTTACACGAGCAGTACTTC. Its translation: CASSYSVGLHEQYF.

This clonotype was recorded many times. The chain has TRBV27 and TRBJ2-2, with 7 positions matching TRBD1. The CDR3 extends over 14 amino acids. V lost 5 bases and J lost 6; bases outside the gene matches: 6. The germline gives CDR1 MNHEY, CDR2 SMNVEV (reference sequence). In DNA form, the CDR3 reads TGTGCCAGCAGTACCAAAGGGGGCGCCGGGGAGCTGTTTTTT. Encoded protein: CASSTKGGAGELFF.

As regards this clonotype: This CDR3 fails to terminate in the conserved phenylalanine or tryptophan, so it likely reflects a read error. For the CDR3, the DNA is TGTGCCAGCAGCGACAGAGGTGGAGAGACCCAGTACTCC. This sequence encodes CASSDRGGETQYS. J is TRBJ2-5 and V is TRBV2, with TRBD1 as a possible D gene (5 bases). The CDR3 spans 13 residues. Per germline, CDR1 SNHLY and CDR2 FYNNEI. Trimming shortened V by 6 bases and J by 4 bases, and 12 bases separated the two germline ends.

This clonotype was seen ten or more times. The chain carries TRBV28 and TRBJ1-1; TRBD1 matches 12 bases. The junction had 15 bases not matched to a gene; V was cut back by 6 bases and J by 4 bases. The germline V gene has CDR1 MDHEN and CDR2 SYDVKM. This CDR3 has 18 residues. CDR3 bases: TGTGCCAGCAGCCCGGCCTGGGACAGGGGGCATCGTGGCACTGAAGCTTTCTTT. This gives the protein CASSPAWDRGHRGTEAFF.

The table lists this clonotype with many counts. The chain's CDR3 is CASSETFGQGFYGYTF. The CDR3 nucleotides are TGTGCCAGCAGTGAAACCTTTGGACAGGGTTTCTATGGCTACACCTTC. The rearrangement uses TRBV2 and TRBJ1-2, with 8 bases identical to TRBD1. Germline CDR1 is SNHLY and CDR2 is FYNNEI. The J segment lost 4 bases and the V segment lost 2 bases, leaving 9 bases of the junction unmatched. The CDR3 runs to 16 residues.

The rearrangement uses TRBV5-1 and TRBJ2-3; 8 bases align to TRBD1. Germline trimming cut 4 bases from V and 2 bases from J; bases unmatched to any gene: 6. The CDR3 length is 15 residues. Germline CDR1 reads SGHRS; CDR2 reads YFSETQ. The CDR3 nucleotides read TGCGCCAGCAGCCTGTGGGGACAGGACACAGATACGCAGTATTTT. Translated: CASSLWGQDTDTQYF.

This clonotype was observed at least ten times. The gene calls are TRBV27 and TRBJ2-7, with 8 positions matching TRBD1. The CDR3 has 15 residues. The V gene end was trimmed by 2 bases and the J gene end by 2 bases; junction bases not matched to a gene: 5. From germline, CDR1 is MNHEY and CDR2 SMNVEV (reference sequence). The CDR3 coding sequence is TGTGCCAGCAGTTTAGCGACAGGGGCTCCCTACGAGCAGTACTTC. It yields the protein CASSLATGAPYEQYF.

A note on this clonotype: A much larger clone sits a single nucleotide away, making a read error possible. The J gene is TRBJ1-1, the V gene TRBV6-1; TRBD1 might be the D (5 bases). In germline, CDR1 is MNHNS, CDR2 SASEGT. The CDR3 is 14 residues long. The CDR3 coding sequence is TGTGCCAGCTCCCTCTGGGATTTGGACACTGAAACTTTCTTT. Its translation is CASSLWDLDTETFF.

J is TRBJ2-5 and V is TRBV30, with TRBD2 matching 10 bases. The CDR3 runs 15 residues. V dropped 4 bases and J dropped 2; count of bases not matched to a gene: 7. Per germline, CDR1 GTSNPN and CDR2 SVGIG (reference sequence). In nucleotides, the CDR3 is TGTGCCTGGACCAGGTTAGCGGGGGGACAAGAGACCCAGTACTTC. It is translated as CAWTRLAGGQETQYF.

This clonotype has ten or more counts. This chain uses TRBV12-3 or TRBV12-4 with TRBJ1-2; 10 bases match TRBD1. J gave up 8 bases and V 5 bases, and 23 bases lay outside the gene matches. The length of the CDR3 is 19 residues. The CDR3, as DNA: TGTGCCAGCAGTCCCCCCGATTCTCCGGGACAGGGGAAATTTAAGGGCTACACCTTC. Translating it yields CASSPPDSPGQGKFKGYTF.

The chain carries TRBV7-9 and TRBJ1-3, with D uncertain. Per the germline V gene, CDR1 is SEHNR and CDR2 is FQNEAQ (reference sequence). V lost 2 bases to trimming and J lost 2 bases, with 10 bases between them. The CDR3 totals 15 residues. The DNA of the CDR3 is TGTGCCAGCAGCTTACAAACACCTCCTGGAAACACCATATATTTT. As protein: CASSLQTPPGNTIYF.

This clonotype occurred many times. This chain joins TRBV28 and TRBJ1-3; D is undetermined. This CDR3 region has 15 residues. V gave up 0 bases and J gave up 4 bases, with 10 bases separating them. CDR1 is MDHEN, CDR2 SYDVKM, per germline. The CDR3 sequence is CASSLWLRGGNTIYF. In DNA, the CDR3 is TGTGCCAGCAGTTTATGGCTACGGGGAGGAAACACCATATATTTT.

This clonotype was counted a few times. V gene TRBV27 combines with J gene TRBJ1-4; TRBD1 matches 10 bases. The CDR3 is made up of 14 amino acids. The germline CDR1 and CDR2 sequences are MNHEY and SMNVEV (reference sequence). The V segment lost 5 bases and the J segment 8 bases; nucleotides outside the gene matches: 5. CDR3 DNA: TGTGCCAGCAGTCGACAGGGGGCGAGAGAAAAACTGTTTTTT. Amino acids: CASSRQGAREKLFF.